This paragraph covers one TCR beta chain sequence. The record originates from a study of Ad26.COV2.S vaccination and SARS-CoV-2 variants. Produced via immunoSEQ multiplex PCR; TCRdb's table is partial and in-frame only. The sample has some 320,000 clones; around four fifths are singletons. Germline-derived CDR1 and CDR2 are SGHDN and FVKESK. CDR3 length equals 15 residues. Trimming took 1 base from V and 11 from J, leaving 17 bases between them. Treatment noted: roughly 18 received Ad26.COV2.S at low or high dose, single or two shots; about 5 received placebo; per-sample allocation not given. Sampling took place 63 days after the first vaccine or placebo injection. An adult donor aged 18-55 years was enrolled in Boston.

The sequences come from peripheral blood, collected in a trial of Ad26.COV2.S vaccine versus placebo. The TCR comes from a person aged 18-65 years who received the Ad26.COV2.S COVID-19 vaccine or a placebo. The chain combines TRBV14 with TRBJ1-4, with D perhaps matching TRBD1 (5 bases). This CDR3 reads CASSQVYGSGLKLFF. DNA of the CDR3: TGTGCCAGCAGCCAAGTCTACGGGTCGGGGCTGAAACTGTTTTTT.